What follows are 12 T cell receptor beta chains derived from one specimen sequenced in a study of somatic mutations in cytotoxic T cells in rheumatoid arthritis. Only in-frame clones appear in the TCRdb table, and some are missing; sequencing was by immunoSEQ multiplex PCR. In the table there are over 15,000 clones, 68% of which are singletons. Sequenced input: CD8+ T cells sorted from blood. All receptors come from an adult with rheumatoid arthritis.

This chain links TRBV4-1 with TRBJ2-2; 10 positions agree with TRBD2. The CDR3 extends over 18 amino acids. V was clipped by 3 bases and J by 4 bases; unmatched bases: 11. CDR1 is MGHRA and CDR2 is YSYEKL in the germline V gene. The CDR3 is CASSQALSGGPPTGELFF. The DNA of the CDR3 is TGCGCCAGCAGCCAGGCCCTTAGCGGGGGGCCTCCCACCGGGGAGCTGTTTTTT.

The rearrangement uses TRBV28 and TRBJ2-1; D not resolved. The germline gives CDR1 MDHEN, CDR2 SYDVKM. The CDR3 loop spans 14 amino acids. V shed 5 bases and J shed 4 bases, with 12 bases lying between them. The CDR3 DNA reads as TGTGCCAGCAGTCCCCCCCCGCCGTACAATGAGCAGTTCTTC. It yields the protein CASSPPPPYNEQFF.

This clone was seen a single time. V and J are TRBV7-3 and TRBJ2-2; D unclear. The length of the CDR3 is 13 residues. Germline CDR1 and CDR2: SGHTA and FQGTGA. Between the trimmed V and J ends, which lost 5 bases and 7 bases, there was a span of 11 bases. CDR3 region: CASSQTPGGELFF. In nucleotides, the CDR3 is TGTGCCAGCAGCCAGACCCCAGGCGGGGAGCTGTTTTTT.

The gene calls are TRBV5-4 and TRBJ1-2, with 9 bases fitting TRBD1. The germline gives CDR1 SGHNT, CDR2 YYREEE (reference sequence). The CDR3 consists of 14 residues. Trimming removed 3 bases from V and 6 bases from J; junction bases left unmatched: 6. The CDR3 DNA is TGTGCCAGCAGCTCGGGACAGGGAAGGGATGGCTACACCTTC. It yields the protein CASSSGQGRDGYTF.

This rearrangement joins TRBV29-1 to TRBJ2-1; the D is unclear. Germline CDR1 is SQVTM and CDR2 is ANQGSEA. This CDR3 is 14 amino acids long. V was pared by 4 bases and J by 0 bases, with 10 bases between. CDR3 DNA: TGCAGCGTTGTTATGGCGAACTCCTACAATGAGCAGTTCTTC. This codes for CSVVMANSYNEQFF.

The chain joins TRBV7-8 to TRBJ2-5; 8 positions match TRBD2. Germline CDR1 SGHVS, CDR2 FQNEAQ. V lost 7 bases, J lost 2 bases, and 9 bases stayed unmatched. CDR3 size: 15 residues. The CDR3, as DNA: TGTGCCAGCACCTCACTAGCGGAAAGGCAAGAGACCCAGTACTTC. It translates to CASTSLAERQETQYF.

J is TRBJ2-7 and V is TRBV4-3; 7 bases are a match to TRBD2. Trimming cost V 0 bases and J 2 bases; bases outside gene matches: 7. CDR1 LGHNA and CDR2 YSLEER come from the germline V gene. The CDR3 consists of 16 residues. CDR3 DNA: TGCGCCAGCAGCCAAGAATGGGGAGGGGATACCTACGAGCAGTACTTC. Protein: CASSQEWGGDTYEQYF.

This clone has more than one count but fewer than ten. The chain couples TRBV5-1 to TRBJ2-7; D remains unclear. Germline assignment: CDR1 SGHRS and CDR2 YFSETQ. Deletions cut 0 bases from V and 7 bases from J, with 11 bases between. The CDR3 consists of 13 residues. CDR3 residues: CASSLEAPLEQYF. The CDR3 DNA sequence: TGCGCCAGCAGCTTGGAGGCTCCCTTGGAGCAGTACTTC. Based on the CDR3 plus reference TRBV5-1 and TRBJ2-7, the full variable domain is KAGVTQTPRYLIKTRGQQVTLSCSPISGHRSVSWYQQTPGQGLQFLFEYFSETQRNKGNFPGRFSGRQFSNSRSEMNVSTLELGDSALYLCASSLEAPLEQYFGPGTRLTVT.

This clone was observed a few times. J is TRBJ2-6 and V is TRBV7-9; no clear D gene. The CDR3 spans 15 residues. Germline assignment: CDR1 SEHNR and CDR2 FQNEAQ (reference sequence). V was shortened by 7 bases and J by 4 bases, with 14 bases between the two germline ends. CDR3 amino acids: CASIQGPFGANVLTF. The CDR3 DNA reads TGTGCCAGCATCCAAGGTCCTTTCGGGGCCAACGTCCTGACTTTC.

This clone was recorded only once. The chain has TRBV5-1 and TRBJ2-1, with TRBD2 matching 13 bases. The germline gives CDR1 SGHRS, CDR2 YFSETQ. Trimming removed 0 bases from V and 7 bases from J; junction bases left unmatched: 10. The CDR3 extends over 18 amino acids. DNA for the CDR3: TGCGCCAGCAGCTTGGCCGTTATCCCGACTAGCGGGGGGAATGAGCAGTTCTTC. Amino acids: CASSLAVIPTSGGNEQFF.

The chain links TRBV2 to TRBJ2-5; D gene ambiguous. Germline V lookup: CDR1 SNHLY, CDR2 FYNNEI. This CDR3 is 11 amino acids long. Trimming took off 7 bases at V and 5 bases at J, with 8 bases between the two ends. CDR3 amino acids: CASMTGETQYF. CDR3 in DNA: TGTGCCAGCATGACTGGGGAGACCCAGTACTTC. The full variable domain, in which reference TRBV2 and TRBJ2-5 provide the parts outside the CDR3, is EPEVTQTPSHQVTQMGQEVILRCVPISNHLYFYWYRQILGQKVEFLVSFYNNEISEKSEIFDDQFSVERPDGSNFTLKIRSTKLEDSAMYFCASMTGETQYFGPGTRLLVL.

The chain links TRBV7-2 to TRBJ2-4; 11 bases line up with TRBD2. CDR1 and CDR2 from the germline V gene are SGHTA and FQGNSA. V trimming: 5 bases; J trimming: 0 bases; junction bases outside the gene matches: 9. The CDR3 is 18 residues long. CDR3 in DNA: TGTGCCAGCAGCCCGACTTTAGCGGGGGGGGGAGCCAAAAACATTCAGTACTTC. Its translation: CASSPTLAGGGAKNIQYF.